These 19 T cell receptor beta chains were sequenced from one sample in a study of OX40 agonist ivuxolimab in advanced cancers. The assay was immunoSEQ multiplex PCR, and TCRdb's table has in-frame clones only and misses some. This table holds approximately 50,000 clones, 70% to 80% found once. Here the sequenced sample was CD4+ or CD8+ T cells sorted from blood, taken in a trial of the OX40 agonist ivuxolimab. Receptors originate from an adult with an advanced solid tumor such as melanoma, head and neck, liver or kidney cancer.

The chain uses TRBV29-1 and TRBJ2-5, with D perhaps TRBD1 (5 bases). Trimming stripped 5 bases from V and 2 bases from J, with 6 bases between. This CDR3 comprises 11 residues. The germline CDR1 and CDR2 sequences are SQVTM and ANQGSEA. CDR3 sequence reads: CSVRQQETQYF. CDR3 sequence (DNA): TGCAGCGTTCGACAGCAAGAGACCCAGTACTTC.

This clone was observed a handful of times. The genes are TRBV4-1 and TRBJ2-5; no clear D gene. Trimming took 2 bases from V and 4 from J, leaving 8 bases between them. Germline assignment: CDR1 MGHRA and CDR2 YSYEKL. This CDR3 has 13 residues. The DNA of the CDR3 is TGCGCCAGCAGCCAATGGACCGGAGAGACCCAGTACTTC. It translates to CASSQWTGETQYF.

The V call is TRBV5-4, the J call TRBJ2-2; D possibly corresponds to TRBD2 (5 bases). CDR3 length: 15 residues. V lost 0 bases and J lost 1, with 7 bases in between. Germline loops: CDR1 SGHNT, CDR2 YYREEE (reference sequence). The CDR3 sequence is CASSLGSGNTGELFF. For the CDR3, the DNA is TGTGCCAGCAGCTTGGGAAGCGGGAACACCGGGGAGCTGTTTTTT.

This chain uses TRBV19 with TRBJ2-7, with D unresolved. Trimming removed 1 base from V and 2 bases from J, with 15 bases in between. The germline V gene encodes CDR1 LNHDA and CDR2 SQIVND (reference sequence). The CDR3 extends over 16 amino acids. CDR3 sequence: CASSIGPLGGTYEQYF. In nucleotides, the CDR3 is TGTGCCAGTAGTATAGGGCCTCTTGGCGGCACCTACGAGCAGTACTTC.

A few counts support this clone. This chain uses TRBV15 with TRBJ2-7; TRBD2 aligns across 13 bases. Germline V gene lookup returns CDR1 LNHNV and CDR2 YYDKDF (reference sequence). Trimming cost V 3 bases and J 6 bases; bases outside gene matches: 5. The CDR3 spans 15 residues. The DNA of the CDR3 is TGTGCCACCAGCAGCGGACTAGCGGGAGAAGGCGAGCAGTACTTC. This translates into CATSSGLAGEGEQYF.

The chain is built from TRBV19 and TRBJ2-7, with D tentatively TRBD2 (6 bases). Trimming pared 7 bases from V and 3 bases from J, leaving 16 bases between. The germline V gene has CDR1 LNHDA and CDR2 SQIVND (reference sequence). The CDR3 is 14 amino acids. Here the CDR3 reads CASNPGRGSYEQYF. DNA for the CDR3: TGTGCCAGTAACCCCGGGCGGGGCAGCTACGAGCAGTACTTC.

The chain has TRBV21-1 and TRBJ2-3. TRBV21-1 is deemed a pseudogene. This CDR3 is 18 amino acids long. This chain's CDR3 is CASSNGGRQGARGDTQYF. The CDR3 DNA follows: TGTGCCAGCAGCAATGGGGGGCGGCAAGGGGCTCGGGGAGATACGCAGTATTTT.

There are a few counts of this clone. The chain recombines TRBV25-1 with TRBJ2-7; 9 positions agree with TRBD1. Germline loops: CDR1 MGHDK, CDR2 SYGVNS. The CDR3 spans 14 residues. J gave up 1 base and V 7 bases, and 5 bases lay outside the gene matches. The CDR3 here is CASIRTGDSYEQYF. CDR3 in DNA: TGTGCCAGCATAAGGACAGGGGATTCCTACGAGCAGTACTTC.

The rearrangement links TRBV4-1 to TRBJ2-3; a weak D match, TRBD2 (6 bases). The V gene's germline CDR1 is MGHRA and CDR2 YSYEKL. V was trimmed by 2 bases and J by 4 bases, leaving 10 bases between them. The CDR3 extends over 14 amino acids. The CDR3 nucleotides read TGCGCCAGCAGCCAACAGAGCGGGCCAGATACGCAGTATTTT. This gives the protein CASSQQSGPDTQYF.

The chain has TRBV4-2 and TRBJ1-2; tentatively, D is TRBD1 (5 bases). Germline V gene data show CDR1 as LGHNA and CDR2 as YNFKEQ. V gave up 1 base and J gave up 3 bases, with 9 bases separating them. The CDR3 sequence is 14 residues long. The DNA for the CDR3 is TGTGCCAGCAGCCAAGCACGGGGGGACTATGGCTACACCTTC. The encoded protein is CASSQARGDYGYTF.

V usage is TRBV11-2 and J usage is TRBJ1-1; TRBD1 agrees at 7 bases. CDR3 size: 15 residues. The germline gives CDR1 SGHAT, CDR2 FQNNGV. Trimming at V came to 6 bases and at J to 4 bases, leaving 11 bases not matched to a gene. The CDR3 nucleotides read TGTGCCAGCAGGCCGGGCGCCAGGGGGAGCACTGAAGCTTTCTTT. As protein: CASRPGARGSTEAFF.

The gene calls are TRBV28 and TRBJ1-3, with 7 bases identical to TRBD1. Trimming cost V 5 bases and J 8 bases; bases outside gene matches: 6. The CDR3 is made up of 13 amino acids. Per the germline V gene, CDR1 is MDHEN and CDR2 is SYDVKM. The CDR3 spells CASSVRGGYTIYF. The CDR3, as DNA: TGTGCCAGCAGTGTCAGGGGGGGCTACACCATATATTTT.

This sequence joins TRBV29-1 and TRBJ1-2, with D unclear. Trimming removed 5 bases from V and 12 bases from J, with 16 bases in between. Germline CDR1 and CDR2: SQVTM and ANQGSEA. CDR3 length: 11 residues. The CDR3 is CSVTAGGSNTF. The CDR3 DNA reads TGCAGCGTTACGGCAGGAGGAAGTAACACCTTC.

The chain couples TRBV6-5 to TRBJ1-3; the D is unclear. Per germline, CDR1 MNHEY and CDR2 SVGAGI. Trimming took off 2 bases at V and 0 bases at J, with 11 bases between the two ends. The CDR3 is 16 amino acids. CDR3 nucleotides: TGTGCCAGCAGTTACACACACCAATTCTCTGGAAACACCATATATTTT. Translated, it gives CASSYTHQFSGNTIYF.

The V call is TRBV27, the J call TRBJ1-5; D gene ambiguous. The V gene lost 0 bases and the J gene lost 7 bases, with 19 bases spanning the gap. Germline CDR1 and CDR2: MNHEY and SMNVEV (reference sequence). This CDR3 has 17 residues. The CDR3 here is CASSLSGSGLIGQPQHF. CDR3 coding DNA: TGTGCCAGCAGTTTATCGGGAAGTGGACTTATCGGGCAGCCCCAGCATTTT.

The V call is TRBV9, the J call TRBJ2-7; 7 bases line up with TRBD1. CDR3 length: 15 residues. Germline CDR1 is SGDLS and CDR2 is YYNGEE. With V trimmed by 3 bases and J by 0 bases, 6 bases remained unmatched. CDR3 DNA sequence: TGTGCCAGCAGCGCCCGGGACAGTAGCTCCTACGAGCAGTACTTC. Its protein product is CASSARDSSSYEQYF.

As DNA, the CDR3 is TGTGCCAGCAGTCCCAGGACAGGGGTGGTAACCGGGGAGCTGTTTTTT. Amino acids: CASSPRTGVVTGELFF. The J gene is TRBJ2-2, the V gene TRBV27; 9 bases are a match to TRBD1. The junction had 9 bases not matched to a gene; V was cut back by 5 bases and J by 5 bases. Germline V CDR1 and CDR2: MNHEY, SMNVEV (reference sequence). The CDR3 totals 16 residues.

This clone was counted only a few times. CDR3 amino acids: CASSSISGTNTGELFF. Written as DNA, the CDR3 is TGTGCCAGCAGCTCAATTAGCGGGACGAACACCGGGGAGCTGTTTTTT. This chain connects TRBV7-2 to TRBJ2-2; 8 bases fit TRBD2. J gave up 0 bases and V 4 bases, and 4 bases lay outside the gene matches. Looked up from germline, CDR1 is SGHTA and CDR2 is FQGNSA. The CDR3 is 16 residues long.

The CDR3, as DNA: TGTGCCAGCAGTTTAGAACAGGGAGCTAACTATGGCTACACCTTC. Protein sequence: CASSLEQGANYGYTF. The chain recombines TRBV27 with TRBJ1-2; the D gene is possibly TRBD1 (6 bases). V lost 2 bases, J lost 0 bases, and 10 bases lay in between. Germline V gene lookup returns CDR1 MNHEY and CDR2 SMNVEV (reference sequence). CDR3 length: 15 residues.